The rows below give T cell receptor beta chains drawn from one sample of a study of blood T cell repertoires in COVID-19. Generated by immunoSEQ multiplex PCR, the TCRdb table keeps only in-frame clones and is missing some. The table has tens of thousands of clones, roughly 88% seen once. Sequencing was done on a sample of peripheral blood. Source of these receptors: a human donor in a cohort sampled during active COVID-19. CDR3s include the opening cysteine and the closing phenylalanine or tryptophan. The D gene is left open where the match is weak. Size is stated for part of the rows, as once, few or many counts, or as a class when the clone is expanded.

CDR3,DNA,D,size,J,length,V
CASSVGPGDTEAFF,TGTGCCAGCAGCGTAGGGCCGGGGGACACTGAAGCTTTCTTT,.,.,TRBJ1-1,14,TRBV9
CASSLSGTSSYEQYF,TGTGCCAGCAGCCTTAGCGGGACGAGCTCCTACGAGCAGTACTTC,TRBD2,.,TRBJ2-7,15,TRBV14
CATTRGLYTGELFF,TGTGCCACTACTCGTGGACTTTACACCGGGGAGCTGTTTTTT,.,.,TRBJ2-2,14,TRBV6-6
CASSSRTSPQRADTQYF,TGTGCCAGCTCATCTAGGACTAGCCCCCAGAGGGCAGATACGCAGTATTTT,TRBD2,.,TRBJ2-3,17,TRBV18
CAWSEGLAQNTGELFF,TGTGCCTGGAGTGAGGGACTAGCCCAGAACACCGGGGAGCTGTTTTTT,TRBD2,.,TRBJ2-2,16,TRBV30
CASSGTAETEAFF,TGTGCCAGCAGCGGGACAGCCGAGACTGAAGCTTTCTTT,TRBD1,once,TRBJ1-1,13,TRBV5-5
CASSLGTVSYEQYF,TGTGCCAGCAGCCTCGGGACAGTCTCCTACGAGCAGTACTTC,TRBD1,.,TRBJ2-7,14,TRBV3-1/TRBV3-2
CASSRVNEGEVEAFF,TGTGCCAGCAGCCGTGTCAACGAGGGAGAAGTTGAAGCTTTCTTT,.,.,TRBJ1-1,15,TRBV4-2
CSAPRGEKLFF,TGCAGTGCTCCCAGGGGGGAAAAACTGTTTTTT,TRBD1,.,TRBJ1-4,11,TRBV20-1
CASSLSGLAGVGETQYF,TGCGCCAGCAGCTTGTCCGGACTAGCGGGGGTGGGAGAGACCCAGTACTTC,TRBD2,.,TRBJ2-5,17,TRBV5-1
CASSQATGARSYEQYF,TGCGCCAGCAGCCAGGCTACAGGGGCTCGCTCCTACGAGCAGTACTTC,TRBD1,.,TRBJ2-7,16,TRBV4-1
CASSVGGGPSAGELFF,TGTGCCAGCAGTGTGGGCGGGGGCCCTTCGGCCGGGGAGCTGTTTTTT,.,.,TRBJ2-2,16,TRBV2
CASSVAGGWNEQFF,TGTGCCAGCAGCGTAGCGGGAGGGTGGAATGAGCAGTTCTTC,TRBD2,.,TRBJ2-1,14,TRBV9
CASSGGRPPYNEQFF,TGCGCCAGCAGTGGCGGCAGACCGCCCTACAATGAGCAGTTCTTC,.,.,TRBJ2-1,15,TRBV10-1
CASSATLAGVTDTQYF,TGTGCCAGCAGTGCAACCCTAGCGGGAGTAACAGATACGCAGTATTTT,TRBD2,.,TRBJ2-3,16,TRBV25-1
CASKFRGGGTDTQYF,TGTGCCAGTAAATTCAGGGGAGGGGGCACAGATACGCAGTATTTT,.,.,TRBJ2-3,15,TRBV19
CAWSPDSYEQYF,TGTGCCTGGAGTCCTGACAGCTACGAGCAGTACTTC,.,.,TRBJ2-7,12,TRBV30
CASRLQGAGYGYTF,TGTGCCAGCAGACTACAGGGGGCGGGCTATGGCTACACCTTC,TRBD1,.,TRBJ1-2,14,TRBV28
CASSLSRPADTEAFF,TGCGCCAGCAGCTTATCTCGGCCGGCGGACACTGAAGCTTTCTTT,.,.,TRBJ1-1,15,TRBV5-1
CASSLEGSGSPGELFF,TGTGCCAGCAGCTTAGAGGGTAGCGGGAGTCCCGGGGAGCTGTTTTTT,TRBD2,large,TRBJ2-2,16,TRBV11-2
CASRLAGFSGELFF,TGTGCCAGCAGACTAGCGGGATTTTCCGGGGAGCTGTTTTTT,TRBD2,.,TRBJ2-2,14,TRBV27
CATSPSHAAYNEQFF,TGTGCCACCAGCCCCTCCCACGCAGCGTACAATGAGCAGTTCTTC,.,.,TRBJ2-1,15,TRBV24-1
CAWSVQSGGNTIYF,TGTGCCTGGAGTGTACAGTCTGGTGGAAACACCATATATTTT,.,.,TRBJ1-3,14,TRBV30
CASSTPGSDPLGYTF,TGTGCCAGCAGTACCCCAGGCTCGGATCCCTTGGGCTACACCTTC,.,.,TRBJ1-2,15,TRBV27
CASMGETTAGQPQHF,TGTGCCAGTATGGGAGAAACAACAGCGGGGCAGCCCCAGCATTTT,.,.,TRBJ1-5,15,TRBV19
CASSQYRAAGTDTQYF,TGTGCCAGCAGCCAGTACAGGGCGGCTGGCACAGATACGCAGTATTTT,.,.,TRBJ2-3,16,TRBV9
CASSQAVSYTDPLHF,TGTGCCAGCAGCCAAGCAGTATCCTATACAGACCCCCTCCACTTT,.,.,TRBJ1-6,15,TRBV4-2
CAWRQQGARSNQPQHF,TGTGCCTGGAGACAACAGGGGGCGAGGAGCAATCAGCCCCAGCATTTT,TRBD1,.,TRBJ1-5,16,TRBV30
CASRGGRAPRTDTQYF,TGTGCCAGCAGGGGAGGTAGGGCCCCCCGCACAGATACGCAGTATTTT,.,.,TRBJ2-3,16,TRBV27
CASSLQSTNEKLFF,TGTGCCAGCAGCCTGCAGTCAACGAATGAAAAACTGTTTTTT,.,.,TRBJ1-4,14,TRBV7-2
CASSLEGSGVGTEAFF,TGCGCCAGCAGCTTGGAAGGCTCCGGGGTTGGCACTGAAGCTTTCTTT,.,.,TRBJ1-1,16,TRBV5-1
CASSLVASGVTDTQYF,TGTGCCAGCAGCTTAGTAGCCAGCGGGGTCACAGATACGCAGTATTTT,TRBD2,.,TRBJ2-3,16,TRBV7-6
CASSFLQGGNSPLHF,TGCGCCAGCAGCTTCCTACAGGGCGGTAATTCACCCCTCCACTTT,.,.,TRBJ1-6,15,TRBV5-1
CASQRNTGELFF,TGCGCCAGCCAGCGTAACACCGGGGAGCTGTTTTTT,.,.,TRBJ2-2,12,TRBV10-2
CAWSGATNEKLFF,TGTGCCTGGAGCGGAGCAACTAATGAAAAACTGTTTTTT,.,once,TRBJ1-4,13,TRBV30
CASSQVVSGPYEQYF,TGTGCCAGCAGCCAGGTGGTTAGCGGGCCCTACGAGCAGTACTTC,TRBD2,.,TRBJ2-7,15,TRBV11-2
CASSFNGQETQYF,TGTGCCAGCAGTTTTAACGGCCAAGAGACCCAGTACTTC,.,.,TRBJ2-5,13,TRBV12-3/TRBV12-4
CASSQGFTGFGYTF,TGTGCCAGCAGCCAAGGATTTACAGGGTTTGGCTACACCTTC,.,few,TRBJ1-2,14,TRBV3-1/TRBV3-2
CAISESYRVFGGYTF,TGTGCCATCAGTGAGTCGTACAGGGTGTTTGGTGGCTACACCTTC,.,.,TRBJ1-2,15,TRBV10-3
CASSVGGSFTDTQYF,TGTGCCAGCAGCGTAGGCGGATCGTTCACAGATACGCAGTATTTT,.,.,TRBJ2-3,15,TRBV9
CASSSPRWPQHF,TGTGCCAGCAGCAGCCCTCGGTGGCCCCAGCATTTT,.,few,TRBJ1-5,12,TRBV21-1
CASSLRVGTEAFF,TGTGCCAGCAGCCTCAGGGTTGGAACTGAAGCTTTCTTT,.,.,TRBJ1-1,13,TRBV11-1
CASRQDILVNQPQHF,TGTGCCAGTAGACAGGACATCCTAGTCAATCAGCCCCAGCATTTT,.,once,TRBJ1-5,15,TRBV19
CASSPSRPYGYTF,TGTGCCAGCAGTCCCTCGAGGCCCTATGGCTACACCTTC,.,.,TRBJ1-2,13,TRBV28
CASSPLGETQYF,TGTGCCAGCTCACCCCTCGGGGAGACCCAGTACTTC,.,.,TRBJ2-5,12,TRBV18
CASSPHQDTQYF,TGTGCCAGCAGCCCACACCAGGATACGCAGTATTTT,.,.,TRBJ2-3,12,TRBV11-1
CASSPWGGEVYEQYF,TGTGCCAGTAGCCCTTGGGGGGGCGAGGTCTACGAGCAGTACTTC,.,.,TRBJ2-7,15,TRBV19
CASSQKTNTEAFF,TGTGCCAGCAGCCAGAAAACGAACACTGAAGCTTTCTTT,.,.,TRBJ1-1,13,TRBV27
CASSRLAGVADTQYF,TGTGCCAGCAGTCGACTAGCGGGAGTTGCAGATACGCAGTATTTT,TRBD2,.,TRBJ2-3,15,TRBV2
CASSIAGQGGYEQYF,TGTGCCAGTAGTATTGCGGGACAGGGGGGCTACGAGCAGTACTTC,TRBD1,.,TRBJ2-7,15,TRBV19
CAISAWLAETDTQYF,TGTGCCATCAGTGCTTGGCTAGCGGAAACAGATACGCAGTATTTT,TRBD2,.,TRBJ2-3,15,TRBV10-3
CASSVTGTQTYEQYF,TGTGCCAGCAGCGTGACAGGGACCCAAACCTACGAGCAGTACTTC,TRBD1,.,TRBJ2-7,15,TRBV9
CAWGQGSQTQYF,TGTGCCTGGGGACAGGGTTCGCAGACCCAGTACTTC,TRBD1,.,TRBJ2-5,12,TRBV30